Below, one T cell receptor beta chain is given with its context. As yet, its antigen is unknown. This specimen belongs to a study of shared clonotypes between healthy human individuals. Findings and caveats of the study: A generally larger estimated richness was seen in naive subsets than in memory subsets.

Method: immunoSEQ multiplex PCR; TCRdb's copy keeps in-frame clones and lacks some. Among more than 1.2 million clones listed, roughly 98.5% were seen once. J was trimmed by 0 bases and V by 7 bases; bases with no gene match: 7. Germline loops: CDR1 SQVTM, CDR2 ANQGSEA. This CDR3 is built from 15 residues. The chain uses TRBV29-1 and TRBJ1-2; TRBD1 matches 11 bases. Sequences were obtained from naive CD4+ T cells sorted from blood. Subset defined: CD45RA+ positively selected. This receptor was obtained from a man aged 25 to 40 in good health. CDR3 sequence: CSAGQGAYSNYGYTF. CDR3 nucleotide sequence: TGCAGCGCTGGACAGGGGGCCTATTCTAACTATGGCTACACCTTC. Full variable domain (missing parts from reference TRBV29-1 and TRBJ1-2): SAVISQKPSRDICQRGTSLTIQCQVDSQVTMMFWYRQQPGQSLTLIATANQGSEATYESGFVIDKFPISRPNLTFSTLTVSNMSPEDSSIYLCSAGQGAYSNYGYTFGSGTRLTVV.